What follows are 23 T cell receptor beta chains derived from one specimen sequenced in a study of blood T cells in healthy people across ages. The authors ran a second PCR of roughly 6 to 12 cycles using a sample-barcoded 5' primer and a J-beta primer mix. Each CDR3 protein gets one entry after TCRdb re-called the 5' RACE reads with MiXCR. In the table there are roughly 930,000 distinct CDR3 sequences, 40% to 60% of which are singletons. The material sequenced was blood. Receptor source: a man aged 25 to 40 in good health.

The CDR3 sequence is CASSQGTSGIETQYF. CDR3 coding DNA: TGCGCCAGCAGCCAAGGGACTAGCGGGATCGAGACCCAGTACTTC. The gene calls are TRBV4-1 and TRBJ2-5; 12 bases fit TRBD2. V shed 1 base and J 5 bases; nucleotides not matched to a gene: 2. Per germline, CDR1 MGHRA and CDR2 YSYEKL. This CDR3 contains 15 residues.

In this sample, this clonotype turned up many times. The chain joins TRBV4-3 to TRBJ2-3; possible D gene TRBD2, 7 bases. Germline V gene data show CDR1 as LGHNA and CDR2 as YSLEER. Trimming cost V 0 bases and J 3 bases, with 10 bases left between them. The CDR3 is 15 residues long. CDR3 residues: CASSQEGGPTDTQYF. The DNA for the CDR3 is TGCGCCAGCAGCCAAGAGGGGGGGCCGACAGATACGCAGTATTTT.

Turning to this clonotype: Being one base from a much bigger clone, this may be a read error. The chain couples TRBV7-8 to TRBJ1-5; TRBD1 is a possible D gene (5 bases). The CDR3 consists of 17 residues. The germline V gene has CDR1 SGHVS and CDR2 FQNEAQ. The CDR3 protein is CASGLGQGFEQTQPQHF. CDR3 in DNA: TGTGCCAGCGGCTTAGGACAAGGGTTCGAGCAAACTCAGCCCCAGCATTTT.

This chain joins TRBV7-2 and TRBJ2-4, with D perhaps given as TRBD1 or TRBD2 (5 bases each). The CDR3 has 14 residues. Trimming removed 6 bases from V and 7 bases from J, with 16 bases in between. The germline V gene encodes CDR1 SGHTA and CDR2 FQGNSA. The CDR3 loop reads CASSDPGRVNIQYF. Written as DNA, the CDR3 is TGTGCCAGCAGTGATCCGGGACGGGTGAACATTCAGTACTTC.

The CDR3 bases are TGTGCCAGCAGTGCAGGGGGTCACCAGCAGTACTTC. This encodes CASSAGGHQQYF. This chain uses TRBV28 with TRBJ2-1; the match to TRBD1 covers 7 bases. The end of the DNA aligns better with TRBJ2-7, so the J call may be wrong. There are 12 residues in the CDR3. Germline V CDR1 and CDR2: MDHEN, SYDVKM.

This chain's CDR3 is CASSEASAMNTEAFF. CDR3 DNA: TGTGCCAGCAGTGAGGCCTCAGCCATGAACACTGAAGCTTTCTTT. The chain has TRBV25-1 and TRBJ1-1; D remains unclear. The V end was cut by 3 bases, the J end by 0 bases, with 11 bases between. This CDR3 region has 15 residues. Germline loops: CDR1 MGHDK, CDR2 SYGVNS.

The V gene is TRBV30, the J gene TRBJ2-1; D ambiguous. The V and J ends lost 0 bases and 9 bases respectively, with 6 bases between them. CDR1 GTSNPN and CDR2 SVGIG come from the germline V gene (reference sequence). CDR3 length: 11 residues. The CDR3 nucleotides are TGTGCCTGGAGTGTAAAGGCTGAGCAGTTCTTC. As protein: CAWSVKAEQFF. Full variable domain (missing parts from reference TRBV30 and TRBJ2-1): SQTIHQWPATLVQPVGSPLSLECTVEGTSNPNLYWYRQAAGRGLQLLFYSVGIGQISSEVPQNLSASRPQDRQFILSSKKLLLSDSGFYLCAWSVKAEQFFGPGTRLTVL.

This clonotype has ten or more counts. The gene calls are TRBV5-1 and TRBJ2-3; 9 bases agree with TRBD2. The CDR3 has 14 residues. Per the germline V gene, CDR1 is SGHRS and CDR2 is YFSETQ. Trimming cost V 5 bases and J 6 bases; bases outside gene matches: 7. The CDR3 DNA sequence: TGCGCCAGCAGGATAGCGGGGGATTATGATACGCAGTATTTT. Translated: CASRIAGDYDTQYF.

The chain joins TRBV20-1 to TRBJ2-1; 10 bases map to TRBD2. This CDR3 is 14 amino acids long. V was pared by 3 bases and J by 6 bases, with 5 bases of the junction left unmatched. In germline, CDR1 is DFQATT, CDR2 SNEGSKA (reference sequence). CDR3 protein: CSASFSGGPNEQFF. The CDR3 DNA sequence: TGCAGTGCTAGTTTTAGCGGGGGGCCCAATGAGCAGTTCTTC.

V usage is TRBV15 and J usage is TRBJ2-2; 7 nucleotides line up with TRBD1. The junction had 5 bases not matched to a gene; V was cut back by 0 bases and J by 4 bases. Germline assignment: CDR1 LNHNV and CDR2 YYDKDF (reference sequence). CDR3 size: 16 residues. The CDR3: CATSRDRGQLTGELFF. The DNA for the CDR3 is TGTGCCACCAGCAGAGATCGGGGACAGCTCACCGGGGAGCTGTTTTTT.

This clonotype appeared a few times. The rearrangement joins TRBV10-3 to TRBJ1-2; D gene unclear. Per germline, CDR1 ENHRY and CDR2 SYGVKD. The CDR3 covers 12 residues. The V end was cut by 3 bases, the J end by 6 bases, with 8 bases between. The CDR3 sequence: CAISDPSNGYTF. The CDR3 DNA sequence: TGTGCCATCAGTGACCCGAGCAATGGCTACACCTTC.

The chain uses TRBV7-2 and TRBJ1-1; D remains ambiguous. With 1 base removed from V and 0 bases from J, the gap between germline ends came to 9 bases. Germline CDR1 is SGHTA and CDR2 is FQGNSA. The CDR3 spans 15 residues. CDR3 protein: CASSLEASLNTEAFF. In DNA form, the CDR3 reads TGTGCCAGCAGCTTAGAGGCCTCTTTGAACACTGAAGCTTTCTTT.

The CDR3 DNA follows: TGTGCCAGCAGGTCCGGGACAGGGCCCTCCTACGAGCAGTACTTC. Its translation is CASRSGTGPSYEQYF. V and J are TRBV7-3 and TRBJ2-7, with 9 bases lining up with TRBD1. CDR3 size: 15 residues. With V trimmed by 6 bases and J by 0 bases, 6 bases remained unmatched. Germline assignment: CDR1 SGHTA and CDR2 FQGTGA.

V and J are TRBV27 and TRBJ2-4, with D unclear. From germline, CDR1 is MNHEY and CDR2 SMNVEV (reference sequence). This CDR3 spans 16 amino acids. V lost 3 bases to trimming and J lost 0 bases, with 12 bases between them. The CDR3 DNA reads as TGTGCCAGCAGTTTCGGCAGGCTACTAGCCAAAAACATTCAGTACTTC. This encodes CASSFGRLLAKNIQYF.

The chain uses TRBV12-3 or TRBV12-4 and TRBJ2-1, with D hard to call. This CDR3 contains 14 residues. Trimming removed 4 bases from V and 6 bases from J, with 13 bases in between. The CDR3 DNA follows: TGTGCCAGCAGTTCCTACTCGGCCGTCAATGAGCAGTTCTTC. This encodes CASSSYSAVNEQFF.

This clonotype was seen more than once but under ten times. The CDR3 is CASSPSDRDNYGYTF. The CDR3 DNA reads as TGTGCCAGCAGCCCCTCGGACAGGGACAACTATGGCTACACCTTC. The V call is TRBV28, the J call TRBJ1-2; 8 positions agree with TRBD1. The CDR3 spans 15 residues. The germline CDR1 and CDR2 sequences are MDHEN and SYDVKM. V was pared by 6 bases and J by 2 bases, with 8 bases of the junction left unmatched.

This clonotype has more than one count but fewer than ten. This chain connects TRBV6-5 to TRBJ2-1; the match to TRBD2 covers 10 bases. V dropped 0 bases and J dropped 7; count of bases not matched to a gene: 9. The germline CDR1 and CDR2 sequences are MNHEY and SVGAGI. The CDR3 length is 17 residues. The CDR3: CASSYSSSSGRENEQFF. CDR3 DNA: TGTGCCAGCAGTTACTCGAGTTCCAGCGGGAGGGAAAATGAGCAGTTCTTC.

Many counts were recorded for this clonotype. V gene TRBV6-1 combines with J gene TRBJ2-1; 7 bases are shared with TRBD1. Looked up from germline, CDR1 is MNHNS and CDR2 is SASEGT. This CDR3 has 15 amino acids. Trimming removed 0 bases from V and 6 bases from J; junction bases left unmatched: 5. The CDR3 bases are TGTGCCAGCAGTGAAGCCAAGGGGGCGCCCAATGAGCAGTTCTTC. Encoded protein: CASSEAKGAPNEQFF.

This clonotype occurred a few times. The DNA of the CDR3 is TGTGCCAGCAGCTTAGAACTAGCGGTAAACACCGGGGAGCTGTTTTTT. It is translated as CASSLELAVNTGELFF. The chain has TRBV13 and TRBJ2-2, with TRBD2 matching over 8 bases. Per germline, CDR1 PRHDT and CDR2 FYEKMQ (reference sequence). Germline trimming cut 1 base from V and 2 bases from J; bases unmatched to any gene: 3. This CDR3 has 16 residues.

The V call is TRBV4-3, the J call TRBJ2-7; D is undetermined. From germline, CDR1 is LGHNA and CDR2 YSLEER. The CDR3 is 17 residues long. The V and J ends lost 1 base and 2 bases respectively, with 18 bases between them. The CDR3: CASSQGGLAVPTYEQYF. For the CDR3, the DNA is TGCGCCAGCAGCCAAGGGGGTCTGGCAGTCCCTACCTACGAGCAGTACTTC.

The gene calls are TRBV18 and TRBJ2-3, with a tentative D call TRBD1 (6 bases). CDR3 size: 13 residues. V was pared by 5 bases and J by 8 bases, with 14 bases between. The germline gives CDR1 KGHSH, CDR2 LQKENI. CDR3 DNA sequence: TGTGCCAGCTCAATCATCGAGGACAGTACGCAGTATTTT. Its protein product is CASSIIEDSTQYF.

This clonotype appeared a few times. The chain recombines TRBV12-3 or TRBV12-4 with TRBJ1-4; TRBD1 matches at 7 bases. V gave up 0 bases and J gave up 16 bases; unmatched junction bases: 5. CDR3 length: 12 amino acids. CDR3 bases: TGTGCCAGCAGTTTAGCGTGGCGGGACAGGTTTTTT. This codes for CASSLAWRDRFF.

This clonotype occurred a few times. The V gene is TRBV29-1, the J gene TRBJ1-2; no clear D. V shed 4 bases and J shed 5 bases, with 11 bases lying between them. Germline V gene lookup returns CDR1 SQVTM and CDR2 ANQGSEA. CDR3 length equals 12 residues. CDR3 coding DNA: TGCAGCGTTGTCATAAGCCAGTATGGCTACACCTTC. Translated: CSVVISQYGYTF.